The 29 T cell receptor beta chains listed next were all sequenced from one sample in a study of OX40 agonist ivuxolimab in advanced cancers. Sequenced by immunoSEQ multiplex PCR; TCRdb stores in-frame clones only, minus some. The sample comprises tens of thousands of clones, around nine tenths of which are singletons, and around 13% rests with the top ten. Sequenced here: CD4+ or CD8+ T cells sorted from blood, sampled in a trial of the OX40 agonist ivuxolimab. The origin of the receptors is an adult with an advanced solid tumor such as melanoma, head and neck, liver or kidney cancer.

The chain employs TRBV5-1 and TRBJ2-7; a weak D match, TRBD1 (6 bases). The V end was cut by 7 bases, the J end by 6 bases, with 14 bases between. This CDR3 contains 12 residues. Germline values: CDR1 SGHRS, CDR2 YFSETQ. The chain's CDR3 is CASSSSGVEQYF. CDR3 in DNA: TGCGCCAGCTCCTCCTCAGGGGTCGAGCAGTACTTC.

The chain carries TRBV19 and TRBJ1-5; 10 nucleotides align to TRBD1. The V gene end was trimmed by 9 bases and the J gene end by 7 bases; junction bases not matched to a gene: 6. This CDR3 contains 13 residues. In germline, CDR1 is LNHDA, CDR2 SQIVND (reference sequence). The CDR3 here is CASIGQGGQPQHF. As DNA, the CDR3 is TGTGCCAGCATAGGACAGGGGGGCCAGCCCCAGCATTTT.

In its sample, this clone is medium-sized. The chain employs TRBV27 and TRBJ2-2, with 9 bases identical to TRBD1. The CDR3 runs 18 residues. V lost 8 bases to trimming and J lost 6 bases; unmatched junction nucleotides: 19. Germline V gene data show CDR1 as MNHEY and CDR2 as SMNVEV (reference sequence). The CDR3 region is CASRGQGFSGGPPGELFF. The CDR3 region has the DNA TGTGCCAGCCGGGGACAGGGTTTTAGTGGGGGGCCCCCCGGGGAGCTGTTTTTT.

The chain combines TRBV7-9 with TRBJ2-1, with D uncertain. CDR3 length equals 12 residues. CDR1 SEHNR and CDR2 FQNEAQ come from the germline V gene (reference sequence). Trimming left V 4 bases short and J 7 bases short, with 8 bases between. The CDR3 DNA is TGTGCCAGCAGCTCCGAAGGGAATGAGCAGTTCTTC. It encodes CASSSEGNEQFF. Drawing the rest from reference TRBV7-9 and TRBJ2-1, the complete variable domain is DTGVSQNPRHKITKRGQNVTFRCDPISEHNRLYWYRQTLGQGPEFLTYFQNEAQLEKSRLLSDRFSAERPKGSFSTLEIQRTEQGDSAMYLCASSSEGNEQFFGPGTRLTVL.

The J gene is TRBJ1-1, the V gene TRBV4-1, with D perhaps TRBD1 (5 bases). CDR3 size: 15 residues. Germline V gene sequence: CDR1 MGHRA, CDR2 YSYEKL. V lost 5 bases to trimming and J lost 3 bases, with 16 bases between them. CDR3 sequence: CASSGASAGYTEAFF. Written as DNA, the CDR3 is TGCGCCAGCAGCGGGGCGTCGGCGGGGTACACTGAAGCTTTCTTT.

The CDR3 loop reads CASSQDNSPSYGYTF. The CDR3, as DNA: TGTGCCAGCAGCCAAGATAACTCCCCATCCTATGGCTACACCTTC. This chain uses TRBV4-2 with TRBJ1-2; D not certain. This CDR3 is 15 amino acids long. Germline values: CDR1 LGHNA, CDR2 YNFKEQ. V lost 0 bases and J 4 bases, leaving 12 bases between the germline ends.

The chain employs TRBV28 and TRBJ2-7; D possibly corresponds to TRBD2 (7 bases). V was shortened by 3 bases and J by 12 bases, with 12 bases between the two germline ends. The CDR3 length is 11 residues. The germline V gene encodes CDR1 MDHEN and CDR2 SYDVKM. CDR3 DNA sequence: TGTGCCAGCAGTTTGGGAGGGGGGGTGTACTTC. It encodes CASSLGGGVYF.

In its sample, this clone was seen once. J is TRBJ1-1 and V is TRBV15; a possible D gene is TRBD1 (5 bases). V lost 6 bases to trimming and J lost 1 base, with 9 bases between them. The CDR3 spans 13 residues. Germline V gene lookup returns CDR1 LNHNV and CDR2 YYDKDF (reference sequence). The CDR3 sequence: CATSQTENTEAFF. The CDR3 DNA reads as TGTGCCACCAGTCAGACAGAGAACACTGAAGCTTTCTTT. The whole variable domain, filled in from reference TRBV15 and TRBJ1-1, reads DAMVIQNPRYQVTQFGKPVTLSCSQTLNHNVMYWYQQKSSQAPKLLFHYYDKDFNNEADTPDNFQSRRPNTSFCFLDIRSPGLGDTAMYLCATSQTENTEAFFGQGTRLTVV.

CDR3 sequence: CASSPNRVINTGELFF. Written as DNA, the CDR3 is TGTGCCAGCAGCCCAAACAGGGTTATAAACACCGGGGAGCTGTTTTTT. This sequence joins TRBV7-6 and TRBJ2-2, with a tentative D call TRBD1 (6 bases). Germline CDR1 reads SGHVS; CDR2 reads FNYEAQ. This CDR3 region has 16 residues. The V and J ends lost 5 bases and 2 bases respectively, with 15 bases between them.

This clone has more than one count but fewer than ten. Here the CDR3 reads CASSQLAGTGGETDTQYF. For the CDR3, the DNA is TGTGCCAGCAGCCAACTAGCCGGGACAGGGGGCGAAACAGATACGCAGTATTTT. This sequence joins TRBV4-2 and TRBJ2-3; 12 bases map to TRBD1. Trimming at V came to 2 bases and at J to 3 bases, leaving 9 bases not matched to a gene. CDR3 length: 18 residues. From germline, CDR1 is LGHNA and CDR2 YNFKEQ.

The chain carries TRBV19 and TRBJ2-2, with TRBD1 matching over 7 bases. Losses at the gene ends were 9 bases for V and 6 bases for J; bases not matched to a gene: 4. Germline V gives CDR1 LNHDA, CDR2 SQIVND (reference sequence). The CDR3 is made up of 12 amino acids. CDR3 region: CASQTGAGELFF. Here the CDR3 DNA reads TGTGCCAGCCAAACAGGGGCCGGGGAGCTGTTTTTT.

A remark on this clone: The same CDR3 arises from other DNA sequences in this sample as well. The chain uses TRBV4-3 and TRBJ2-3; D perhaps matches TRBD1 (7 bases). The V end was cut by 0 bases, the J end by 2 bases, with 12 bases between. The CDR3 contains 16 residues. Germline CDR1 and CDR2: LGHNA and YSLEER. The CDR3 DNA reads TGCGCCAGCAGCCAAGAATCAGGGGGGCCCACAGATACGCAGTATTTT. This encodes CASSQESGGPTDTQYF.

V usage is TRBV9 and J usage is TRBJ2-7; D might be TRBD2 (6 bases). The CDR3 covers 13 residues. Germline-derived CDR1 and CDR2 are SGDLS and YYNGEE. V lost 5 bases to trimming and J lost 1 base, with 10 bases between them. The CDR3 is CASSAGPSYEQYF. The CDR3 nucleotides are TGTGCCAGCAGTGCGGGGCCTTCCTACGAGCAGTACTTC.

The V and J genes are TRBV5-6 and TRBJ1-1, with D unclear. Trimming stripped 2 bases from V and 7 bases from J, with 18 bases between. Germline CDR1 and CDR2: SGHDT and YYEEEE. The CDR3 sequence is 15 residues long. CDR3 sequence (DNA): TGTGCCAGCAGCTTCCCCCCCGGGAGTAAGGGTGAAGCTTTCTTT. This sequence encodes CASSFPPGSKGEAFF. Drawing the rest from reference TRBV5-6 and TRBJ1-1, the complete variable domain is DAGVTQSPTHLIKTRGQQVTLRCSPKSGHDTVSWYQQALGQGPQFIFQYYEEEERQRGNFPDRFSGHQFPNYSSELNVNALLLGDSALYLCASSFPPGSKGEAFFGQGTRLTVV.

The chain combines TRBV7-6 with TRBJ2-1; 9 bases fit TRBD2. V dropped 5 bases and J dropped 5; count of bases not matched to a gene: 7. The CDR3 is made up of 15 amino acids. CDR1 is SGHVS and CDR2 is FNYEAQ in the germline V gene. This chain's CDR3 is CASSPAGGGNNEQFF. CDR3 nucleotides: TGTGCCAGCAGCCCTGCGGGGGGGGGAAACAATGAGCAGTTCTTC. Variable domain in full (rest from reference TRBV7-6 and TRBJ2-1): GAGVSQSPRYKVTKRGQDVALRCDPISGHVSLYWYRQALGQGPEFLTYFNYEAQQDKSGLPNDRFSAERPEGSISTLTIQRTEQRDSAMYRCASSPAGGGNNEQFFGPGTRLTVL.

The rearrangement uses TRBV19 and TRBJ2-7; 8 bases match TRBD2. This CDR3 has 14 residues. With V trimmed by 10 bases and J by 7 bases, 15 bases remained unmatched. Germline CDR1 reads LNHDA; CDR2 reads SQIVND (reference sequence). CDR3 in amino acids: CATSPGLVSWEQYF. The CDR3 DNA follows: TGTGCCACCAGTCCGGGACTAGTTTCTTGGGAGCAGTACTTC.

J is TRBJ2-3 and V is TRBV18; TRBD1 matches 8 bases. V lost 4 bases to trimming and J lost 1 base; unmatched junction nucleotides: 4. CDR1 is KGHSH, CDR2 LQKENI, per germline. This CDR3 region has 15 residues. The CDR3: CASSRGQGGTDTQYF. CDR3 nucleotide sequence: TGTGCCAGCTCACGAGGACAGGGCGGCACAGATACGCAGTATTTT. The entire variable domain, with the rest obtained from reference TRBV18 and TRBJ2-3, is as follows: NAGVMQNPRHLVRRRGQEARLRCSPMKGHSHVYWYRQLPEEGLKFMVYLQKENIIDESGMPKERFSAEFPKEGPSILRIQQVVRGDSAAYFCASSRGQGGTDTQYFGPGTRLTVL.

This rearrangement joins TRBV7-7 to TRBJ2-5; D gene unclear. The CDR3 has 14 amino acids. The V end was cut by 1 base, the J end by 5 bases, with 11 bases between. The germline CDR1 and CDR2 sequences are SSHAT and FNYEAQ (reference sequence). The CDR3 nucleotides are TGTGCCAGCAGCTTAGAGGAGCCGTGGGAGACCCAGTACTTC. Protein product: CASSLEEPWETQYF.

This sequence joins TRBV5-8 and TRBJ1-1; D possibly corresponds to TRBD1 (6 bases). The V and J ends lost 7 bases and 0 bases respectively, with 16 bases between them. There are 15 residues in the CDR3. Germline assignment: CDR1 SGHTS and CDR2 YDEGEE. The CDR3, as DNA: TGTGCCAGCTCCTGGAGGGGGTCCTTGAACACTGAAGCTTTCTTT. Encoded protein: CASSWRGSLNTEAFF.

V and J are TRBV4-3 and TRBJ2-5; D may be TRBD2 (5 bases). The assigned J gene may be wrong: the sequence end matches TRBJ2-7 better. Per the germline V gene, CDR1 is LGHNA and CDR2 is YSLEER. The CDR3 contains 15 residues. The CDR3 bases are TGCGCCAGCAGCCAAGGGTCCGAGCGGCCTTACGAGCAGTACTTC. This encodes CASSQGSERPYEQYF.

The chain carries TRBV9 and TRBJ2-1; D gene unclear. The CDR3 extends over 14 amino acids. Trimming cost V 0 bases and J 1 base, with 5 bases left between them. The germline V gene has CDR1 SGDLS and CDR2 YYNGEE. The CDR3 loop is CASSVESSYNEQFF. DNA of the CDR3: TGTGCCAGCAGCGTAGAGTCTTCCTACAATGAGCAGTTCTTC.

The chain uses TRBV4-1 and TRBJ1-2; tentatively, D is TRBD1 (5 bases). Germline V gives CDR1 MGHRA, CDR2 YSYEKL. This CDR3 contains 15 residues. Trimming pared 0 bases from V and 8 bases from J, leaving 16 bases between. The CDR3 spells CASSQDRAPGLGYTF. CDR3 bases: TGCGCCAGCAGCCAAGACCGGGCGCCAGGGCTCGGCTACACCTTC.

The chain carries TRBV7-3 and TRBJ2-1, with D possibly TRBD1 on 6 matching bases. This CDR3 comprises 13 residues. CDR1 is SGHTA, CDR2 FQGTGA, per germline. The V end lost 3 bases, the J end lost 8 bases, and 11 bases lay between the germline ends. The CDR3 reads CASSFWDNHEQFF. CDR3 bases: TGTGCCAGCAGCTTTTGGGACAACCATGAGCAGTTCTTC.

This clone was seen more than once but under ten times. The V call is TRBV6-1, the J call TRBJ1-1; no reliable D call. V was trimmed by 9 bases and J by 5 bases, leaving 10 bases between them. The CDR3 totals 11 residues. CDR1 and CDR2 from the germline V gene are MNHNS and SASEGT. The DNA of the CDR3 is TGTGCCAGTTTAGCTGCAACTGAAGCTTTCTTT. Translated: CASLAATEAFF.

The gene calls are TRBV27 and TRBJ2-1; TRBD2 agrees at 7 bases. The V gene end was trimmed by 4 bases and the J gene end by 3 bases; junction bases not matched to a gene: 12. This CDR3 spans 17 amino acids. Per the germline V gene, CDR1 is MNHEY and CDR2 is SMNVEV (reference sequence). This CDR3 is CASSSIAAGVIYNEQFF. The CDR3 DNA is TGTGCCAGCAGTTCCATAGCGGCGGGGGTCATCTACAATGAGCAGTTCTTC.

V and J are TRBV6-5 and TRBJ2-7, with D unresolved. This CDR3 has 12 residues. Germline V gene data show CDR1 as MNHEY and CDR2 as SVGAGI. The ends were cut back, 8 bases at V and 3 bases at J, with 11 bases in the middle. The CDR3 nucleotides are TGTGCCAGCGGCAACGTCGACTACGAGCAGTACTTC. Protein product: CASGNVDYEQYF.

The V and J genes are TRBV7-9 and TRBJ2-7; the D is unclear. The length of the CDR3 is 14 residues. Germline values: CDR1 SEHNR, CDR2 FQNEAQ (reference sequence). V gave up 3 bases and J gave up 6 bases, with 15 bases separating them. The CDR3 sequence is CASSLWSPDREQYF. The CDR3 DNA reads as TGTGCCAGCAGCTTGTGGAGTCCTGATCGCGAGCAGTACTTC.

The chain links TRBV9 to TRBJ1-3, with D maybe TRBD1 (6 bases). The CDR3 extends over 17 amino acids. V was trimmed by 3 bases and J by 0 bases, leaving 16 bases between them. Germline V gives CDR1 SGDLS, CDR2 YYNGEE. CDR3 protein: CASSALSQGSSGNTIYF. For the CDR3, the DNA is TGTGCCAGCAGCGCCTTATCACAGGGCAGCTCTGGAAACACCATATATTTT.

The chain uses TRBV7-9 and TRBJ1-1; perhaps TRBD1 as D (6 bases). CDR3 length: 15 amino acids. The germline gives CDR1 SEHNR, CDR2 FQNEAQ (reference sequence). Trimming took 5 bases from V and 1 from J, leaving 14 bases between them. CDR3 in DNA: TGTGCCAGCAGCCCCCTTGAGGGGGAGAACACTGAAGCTTTCTTT. Translation gives CASSPLEGENTEAFF.